Sequencing of this T cell receptor (beta chain) was carried out in a study of Ad26.COV2.S vaccination and SARS-CoV-2 variants. General study findings and limits: Reports say spike-specific CD8+ and CD4+ T cell responses covered substantial breadth after vaccination. Placebo recipients had lower spike-specific TCR breadth than vaccine recipients.

Indicated treatment: around 19 received Ad26.COV2.S at low or high dose, single or two shots; about 5 received placebo; per-sample allocation not given. It was on day 63 after the first vaccine or placebo injection that samples were taken. Within Boston, the person who donated was an adult of 18-55 years. As to this clone: Its specificity is not known.

The data were produced by immunoSEQ multiplex PCR, yet TCRdb's version contains in-frame clones alone and is incomplete. Altogether hundreds of thousands of clones are present, 80% to 90% being singletons, with the ten largest covering over 1.3%. Trimming shortened V by 2 bases and J by 3 bases, and 7 bases separated the two germline ends. This CDR3 has 13 residues. Germline V lookup: CDR1 SGHAT, CDR2 FQNNGV. The sequence was obtained from a person aged 18-60 years who received the Ad26.COV2.S COVID-19 vaccine or a placebo. The sample was peripheral blood, taken in a trial of Ad26.COV2.S vaccine versus placebo. V usage is TRBV11-2 and J usage is TRBJ1-2; D gene unclear. In DNA, the CDR3 is TGTGCCAGCAGCTTATCCGTAGACTATGGCTACACCTTC. This translates into CASSLSVDYGYTF.